This is a list of T cell receptor beta chains from one sample in a study of cytomegalovirus exposure and HLA in healthy donors. TCRdb keeps only in-frame clones here, not all; method: immunoSEQ multiplex PCR. This table has under 250,000 clones, roughly 83% appearing once. Sequencing used PBMCs. These receptors originate from a woman under 30 in good health and CMV-seronegative. Both conserved end residues are part of each CDR3. A D gene is named only where the DNA matches it firmly. Only part of the rows carry a size: once, few, many, or a class if the clone is expanded.

>TRBV2|TRBJ2-7|.|once
TGTGCCAGCAACCGGGCAGGGATGGAGCAGTACTTC
CASNRAGMEQYF
>TRBV6-1|TRBJ2-4|.|.
TGTGCCAGCAGTGAAGGCGGGTGGCTGTCCAAAAACATTCAGTACTTC
CASSEGGWLSKNIQYF
>TRBV19|TRBJ1-1|.|few
TGTGCCAGTAGATCCGGGGCCGTGGGGACTGAAGCTTTCTTT
CASRSGAVGTEAFF
>TRBV30|TRBJ1-1|.|.
TGTGCCTGGAACGTGGAGTCGAACACTGAAGCTTTCTTT
CAWNVESNTEAFF
>TRBV6-1|TRBJ1-2|.|.
TGTGCCAGCAGGGGTTCGGGTGGGGTCGAGTTAAGGACCTTC
CASRGSGGVELRTF
>TRBV6-5|TRBJ1-1|.|.
TGTGCCAGCAGTCTTGTGGACGCCACTGAAGCTTTCTTT
CASSLVDATEAFF
>TRBV11-2|TRBJ1-2|TRBD1|.
TGTGCCAGCAGCTCCGCAGGGGGCGCCTGGGGCTACACCTTC
CASSSAGGAWGYTF
>TRBV6-1|TRBJ2-2|TRBD2|.
TGTGCCAGCAGATCACTAGCGGGAGTTACCGGGGAGCTGTTTTTT
CASRSLAGVTGELFF
>TRBV5-4|TRBJ2-7|TRBD1|.
TGTGCCAGCAGCTCTGGGGACAGGACCGACGAGCAGTACTTC
CASSSGDRTDEQYF
>TRBV7-9|TRBJ2-7|.|.
TGTGCCAGCAGCTTAGCGCTCGGGGGGCCCTACGAGCAGTACTTC
CASSLALGGPYEQYF
>TRBV4-1|TRBJ1-2|.|.
TGCGCCAGCAGCCAAGAGAGGGCCCTGTTCAAGGGCTACACCTTC
CASSQERALFKGYTF
>TRBV7-8|TRBJ2-2|TRBD1|.
TGTGCCAGCAGCTGGCGGACAGGGGCTACTACCGGGGAGCTGTTTTTT
CASSWRTGATTGELFF
>TRBV27|TRBJ1-2|.|.
TGTGCCAGCAGTTTCGGGGTTCGGCGGGAGGGTTTCCGTGGCTACACCTTC
CASSFGVRREGFRGYTF
>TRBV27|TRBJ2-7|TRBD2|.
TGTGCCAGCAGAACCGCTAGCGGTACCTACGAGCAGTACTTC
CASRTASGTYEQYF
>TRBV2|TRBJ2-1|TRBD2|.
TGTGCCAGCAGTGGTAGGGCTAGCGGGGGACTCAATGAGCAGTTCTTC
CASSGRASGGLNEQFF
>TRBV15|TRBJ1-4|.|.
TGTGCCACCAGCAGTGACAGCCAGGAAAAACTGTTTTTT
CATSSDSQEKLFF
>TRBV5-1|TRBJ1-4|.|.
TGCGCCAGCAGCTTGGAGGGGGGCGTGGATGAAAAACTGTTTTTT
CASSLEGGVDEKLFF
>TRBV19|TRBJ1-2|.|.
TGTGCCAGCTGGACTAGTCGGAGCTACACCTTC
CASWTSRSYTF
>TRBV7-8|TRBJ1-1|.|.
TGTGCCAGCAGCTTAGTTGATGTGCGGAATCGCCCCGAAGCTTTCTTT
CASSLVDVRNRPEAFF
>TRBV28|TRBJ2-2|.|.
TGTGCCAGCAGTGGGGCAGGGGAGGGCACCGGGGAGCTGTTTTTT
CASSGAGEGTGELFF
>TRBV7-9|TRBJ2-7|.|many
TGTGCCAGCAGCCAAAAAGTTGGGGGGATATACGAGCAGTACTTC
CASSQKVGGIYEQYF
>TRBV5-1|TRBJ2-5|.|.
TGCGCCAGCAGCACAAGCGGGTTAGCTCGAGAGACCCAGTACTTC
CASSTSGLARETQYF
>TRBV30|TRBJ2-2|TRBD2|.
TGTGCCTGGAGTGGACTAGCCCGACCTAACCCGAACACCGGGGAGCTGTTTTTT
CAWSGLARPNPNTGELFF
>TRBV27|TRBJ2-7|.|.
TGTGCCAGCAGTTTAAGGGATGGATCCTACGAGCAGTACTTC
CASSLRDGSYEQYF
>TRBV2|TRBJ1-6|.|.
TGTGCCAGCAGACCTTTCGGGGGTTACTCACCCCTCCACTTT
CASRPFGGYSPLHF
>TRBV5-1|TRBJ2-7|TRBD2|.
TGCGCCAGCAGCTTGCGGACTAGCCGATACGAGCAGTACTTC
CASSLRTSRYEQYF